Shown below are 8 T cell receptor beta chains from a single sample sequenced in a study of blood T cell repertoires in COVID-19. Generated by immunoSEQ multiplex PCR, the TCRdb table keeps only in-frame clones and is missing some. The profile shows some 300,000 clones, 90% to 95% of them singletons. The sequencing input was PBMCs or T cells enriched from blood (not recorded which). The receptors were sampled from a woman in her twenties or thirties who had been exposed to COVID-19.

This chain links TRBV5-4 with TRBJ1-2; D remains ambiguous. The V end was cut by 2 bases, the J end by 6 bases, with 5 bases between. The CDR3 loop spans 11 amino acids. Germline V gene sequence: CDR1 SGHNT, CDR2 YYREEE (reference sequence). In nucleotides, the CDR3 is TGTGCCAGCAGCTTCGGGGATGGCTACACCTTC. Encoded protein: CASSFGDGYTF.

CDR3: CASSLGAPREQYF. CDR3 nucleotide sequence: TGCGCCAGCAGCTTGGGTGCCCCGAGGGAGCAGTACTTC. This chain links TRBV5-1 with TRBJ2-7; D ambiguous. The CDR3 totals 13 residues. Germline V CDR1 and CDR2: SGHRS, YFSETQ. V was shortened by 0 bases and J by 7 bases, with 11 bases between the two germline ends.

The CDR3 region is CASSQQGRNSPLHF. The CDR3 DNA reads TGTGCCAGCAGCCAACAGGGTAGGAATTCACCCCTCCACTTT. The V gene is TRBV3-1 (or the pseudogene TRBV3-2), the J gene TRBJ1-6; weak D call: TRBD1 (5 bases). The germline V and J ends were trimmed by 2 bases and 7 bases, with 9 bases remaining between them. Germline CDR1 and CDR2: LGHDT and YNNKEL (reference sequence). This CDR3 comprises 14 residues.

The chain links TRBV24-1 to TRBJ2-1; 9 bases map to TRBD1. Losses at the gene ends were 3 bases for V and 0 bases for J; bases not matched to a gene: 2. The CDR3 has 16 amino acids. Germline V gives CDR1 KGHDR, CDR2 SFDVKD. In DNA form, the CDR3 reads TGTGCCACCAGTGATACGACAGGGGGCTCCTACAATGAGCAGTTCTTC. It translates to CATSDTTGGSYNEQFF.

The chain recombines TRBV7-9 with TRBJ1-2, with 7 bases lining up with TRBD1. Germline V gives CDR1 SEHNR, CDR2 FQNEAQ (reference sequence). The CDR3 loop spans 13 amino acids. The V and J ends lost 4 bases and 4 bases, in that order; junction bases with no gene match: 3. CDR3 protein: CASSSTGLYGYTF. In DNA form, the CDR3 reads TGTGCCAGCAGCTCGACAGGGCTCTATGGCTACACCTTC.

The chain uses TRBV7-6 and TRBJ2-7; 8 positions match TRBD1. Unmatched junction bases numbered 9, after V lost 5 bases and J lost 3 bases. Germline lookup yields CDR1 SGHVS and CDR2 FNYEAQ. This CDR3 region has 15 residues. The CDR3 protein is CASSPGQDGFYEQYF. The CDR3 DNA reads TGTGCCAGCAGCCCGGGACAGGACGGGTTCTACGAGCAGTACTTC.

The chain employs TRBV7-9 and TRBJ1-1; 7 bases map to TRBD1. V lost 5 bases and J lost 8; bases outside the gene matches: 8. Looked up from germline, CDR1 is SEHNR and CDR2 is FQNEAQ (reference sequence). The CDR3 runs to 13 residues. The CDR3 sequence is CASSERTGGEAFF. The CDR3 nucleotides are TGTGCCAGCAGCGAGAGGACAGGAGGGGAAGCTTTCTTT.

The sample holds one count of this clone. V and J are TRBV19 and TRBJ1-5; possible D gene TRBD1, 6 bases. The CDR3 spans 17 residues. The V gene lost 4 bases and the J gene lost 4 bases, with 20 bases spanning the gap. CDR1 and CDR2 (germline): LNHDA, SQIVND (reference sequence). The CDR3 DNA reads as TGTGCCAGTAGTACTCGGATACAAGATGGGACAAATCAGCCCCAGCATTTT. Translated: CASSTRIQDGTNQPQHF.